This T cell receptor beta chain was captured by sequencing in a study of blood T cell repertoires in COVID-19 (TCRdb year 2020). In the study overall: Collaborator samples came from the United States, Italy and Spain and covered acute and convalescent phases of COVID-19. Nearly every sample came with metadata listing a de-identified subject ID, COVID-19 status, age in years and sex. The dataset comprised deeply sampled blood TCRbeta repertoires from subjects exposed to, actively infected with, or recovered from COVID-19. Samples came from the ongoing ImmuneRACE study (first 160 participants) plus 1,254 subjects from 6 global collaborators. The repertoires were made available in a free public database intended to serve as a resource for research on the immune response to SARS-CoV-2. The material from the prospective study consisted of cDNA or gDNA derived from T cells, B-cell-depleted T cells, or PBMCs. Where available, HLA class I and class II types were taken from metadata supplied by the sample provider and were not determined by assay-based typing. The study at large found these results: How much clinical and demographic metadata was included differed by source and by participant, and the metadata was provided uncurated.

TCRbeta CDR3 regions were amplified from genomic DNA using the immunoSEQ Assay, a bias-controlled multiplex PCR. Regarding the original processing steps: Nucleated cell counts per sample were estimated from amplification of reference gene primers within the assay. To quantify the absolute abundance of each unique TCRbeta CDR3 rearrangement, sequence reads were collapsed and filtered. For each sample, productive Simpson clonality was calculated as the square root of Simpson's diversity index over productive rearrangements. TCRdb holds this immuneACCESS table with in-frame rearrangements only. Some clones are missing; in checked studies, unresolved V genes explain under half, and the rest has no known cause. The V and J calls and clone size were taken over from that table, and D and trimming were inferred from the DNA. This sample comprises about 92,000 clones, around 85% of them detected only once. Under 15% of the sample lies in the top ten.

This clone was seen more than once but under ten times. Its cognate antigen has yet to be identified. Base-call qualities are not available, and no considerably larger clone is one nucleotide away. The collaborating institutions used their own protocols to collect whole blood in K2EDTA tubes. Collaborator samples were shipped for TCRbeta analysis as frozen whole blood, isolated PBMCs, or DNA extracted from either sample type. The CDR3 contains 14 residues, cysteine and phenylalanine counted. Here the CDR3 DNA is all that survives: 42 bases in frame from base 1. Unmatched junction bases come to 8, with V trimmed by 3 bases and J by 9 bases. As encoded in the germline V gene (reference sequence), CDR1 is LNHDA while CDR2 is SQIVND.

This TCR came from a human donor in a cohort sampled during active COVID-19. The sequence joins TRBV19 to TRBJ2-1; 7 central bases correspond to TRBD2. Source material: peripheral blood. The encoded CDR3 is CASSISGLVGEQFF. The DNA is TGTGCCAGTAGTATTTCCGGACTAGTGGGTGAGCAGTTCTTC.